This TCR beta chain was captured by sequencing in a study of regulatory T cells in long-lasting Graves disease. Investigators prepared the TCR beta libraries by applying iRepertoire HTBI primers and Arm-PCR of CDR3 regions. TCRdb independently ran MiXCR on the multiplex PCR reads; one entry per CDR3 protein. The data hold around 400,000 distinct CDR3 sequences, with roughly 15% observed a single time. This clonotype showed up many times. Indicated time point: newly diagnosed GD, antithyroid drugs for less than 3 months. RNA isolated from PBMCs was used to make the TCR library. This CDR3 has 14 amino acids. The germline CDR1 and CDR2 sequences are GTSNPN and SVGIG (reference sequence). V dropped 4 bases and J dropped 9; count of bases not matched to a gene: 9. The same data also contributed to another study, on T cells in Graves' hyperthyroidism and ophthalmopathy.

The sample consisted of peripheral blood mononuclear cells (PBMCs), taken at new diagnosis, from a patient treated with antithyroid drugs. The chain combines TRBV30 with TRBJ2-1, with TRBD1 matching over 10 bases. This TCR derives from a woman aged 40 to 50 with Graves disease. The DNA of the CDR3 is TGTGCCTGGAACACCGGGACAGGGGATAGTGAGCAGTTCTTC. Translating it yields CAWNTGTGDSEQFF.